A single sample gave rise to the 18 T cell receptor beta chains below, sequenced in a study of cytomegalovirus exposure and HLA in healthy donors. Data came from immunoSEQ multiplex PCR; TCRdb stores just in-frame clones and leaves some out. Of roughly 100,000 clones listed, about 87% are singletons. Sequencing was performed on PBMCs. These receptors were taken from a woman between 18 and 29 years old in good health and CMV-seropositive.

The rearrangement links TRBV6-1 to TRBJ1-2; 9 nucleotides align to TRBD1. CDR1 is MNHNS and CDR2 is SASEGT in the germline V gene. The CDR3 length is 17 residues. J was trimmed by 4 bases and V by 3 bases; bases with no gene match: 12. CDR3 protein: CASSDRGTGNFFYGYTF. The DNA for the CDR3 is TGTGCCAGCAGTGACCGCGGGACAGGGAACTTCTTCTATGGCTACACCTTC.

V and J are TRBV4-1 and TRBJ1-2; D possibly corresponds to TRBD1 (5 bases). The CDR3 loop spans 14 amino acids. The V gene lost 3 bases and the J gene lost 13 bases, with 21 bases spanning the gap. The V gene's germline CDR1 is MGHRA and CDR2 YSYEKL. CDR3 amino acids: CASSHPPGFGATTF. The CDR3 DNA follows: TGCGCCAGCAGCCACCCCCCGGGCTTTGGGGCAACCACCTTC.

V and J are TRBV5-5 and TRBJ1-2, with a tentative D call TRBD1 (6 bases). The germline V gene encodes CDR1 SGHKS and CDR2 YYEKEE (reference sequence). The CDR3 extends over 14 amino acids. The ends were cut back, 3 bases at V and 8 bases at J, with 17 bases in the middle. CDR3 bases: TGTGCCAGCAGCTCCGCCTCAGGGGAAGGAGGCTACACCTTC. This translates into CASSSASGEGGYTF.

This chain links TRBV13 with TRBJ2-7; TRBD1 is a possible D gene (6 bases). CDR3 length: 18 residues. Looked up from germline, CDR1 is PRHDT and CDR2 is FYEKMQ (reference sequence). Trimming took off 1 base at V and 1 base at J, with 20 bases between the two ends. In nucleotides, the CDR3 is TGTGCCAGCAGCTTAGAGGGACATTCACAAGGGAAGTCCTACGAGCAGTACTTC. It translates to CASSLEGHSQGKSYEQYF.

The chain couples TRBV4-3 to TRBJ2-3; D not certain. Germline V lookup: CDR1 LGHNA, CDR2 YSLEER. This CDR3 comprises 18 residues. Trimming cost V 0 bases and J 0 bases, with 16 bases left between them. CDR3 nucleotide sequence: TGCGCCAGCAGCCAAGAAAGGAGTGGAATTACTAGCACAGATACGCAGTATTTT. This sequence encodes CASSQERSGITSTDTQYF.

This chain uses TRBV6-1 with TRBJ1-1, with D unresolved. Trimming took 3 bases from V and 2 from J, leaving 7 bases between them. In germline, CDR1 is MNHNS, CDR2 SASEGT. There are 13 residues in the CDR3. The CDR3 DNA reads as TGTGCCAGCAGTGACGTCCTAAACACTGAAGCTTTCTTT. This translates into CASSDVLNTEAFF.

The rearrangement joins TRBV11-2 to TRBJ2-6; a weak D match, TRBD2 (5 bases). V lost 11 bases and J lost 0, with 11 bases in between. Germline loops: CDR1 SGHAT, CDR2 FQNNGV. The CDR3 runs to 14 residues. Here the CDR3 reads CAELSASGANVLTF. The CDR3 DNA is TGTGCCGAACTTAGCGCCTCTGGGGCCAACGTCCTGACTTTC.

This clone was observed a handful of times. DNA for the CDR3: TGTGCCAGCAGTTTATCTGCGACAGGGGAGCAGTACGTC. It translates to CASSLSATGEQYV. The gene calls are TRBV28 and TRBJ2-7, with 7 nucleotides matching TRBD1. This CDR3 comprises 13 residues. V was clipped by 1 base and J by 7 bases; unmatched bases: 4. The germline V gene has CDR1 MDHEN and CDR2 SYDVKM.

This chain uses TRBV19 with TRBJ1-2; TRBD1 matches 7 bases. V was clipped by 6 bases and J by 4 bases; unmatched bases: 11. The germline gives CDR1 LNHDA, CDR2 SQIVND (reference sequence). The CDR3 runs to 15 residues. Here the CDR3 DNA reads TGTGCCAGTAGCCCGGGGATGGACAGGACCTATGGCTACACCTTC. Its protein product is CASSPGMDRTYGYTF. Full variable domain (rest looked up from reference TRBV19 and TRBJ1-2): DGGITQSPKYLFRKEGQNVTLSCEQNLNHDAMYWYRQDPGQGLRLIYYSQIVNDFQKGDIAEGYSVSREKKESFPLTVTSAQKNPTAFYLCASSPGMDRTYGYTFGSGTRLTVV.

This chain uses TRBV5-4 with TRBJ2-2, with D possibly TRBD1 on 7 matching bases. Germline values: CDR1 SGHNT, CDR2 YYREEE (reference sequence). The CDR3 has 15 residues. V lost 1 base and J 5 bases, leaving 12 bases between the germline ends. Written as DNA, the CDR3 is TGTGCCAGCAGCTTGAAGACAGGGAGGACCGGGGAGCTGTTTTTT. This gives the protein CASSLKTGRTGELFF. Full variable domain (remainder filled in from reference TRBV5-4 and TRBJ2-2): ETGVTQSPTHLIKTRGQQVTLRCSSQSGHNTVSWYQQALGQGPQFIFQYYREEENGRGNFPPRFSGLQFPNYSSELNVNALELDDSALYLCASSLKTGRTGELFFGEGSRLTVL.

Here the CDR3 DNA reads TGTGCCAGCATTTCCTCCGGTGAGCAGTTCTTC. Its protein is CASISSGEQFF. The rearrangement links TRBV6-6 to TRBJ2-1; D call uncertain. The germline gives CDR1 MNHNY, CDR2 SVGAGI (reference sequence). Trimming removed 7 bases from V and 9 bases from J, with 10 bases in between. This CDR3 has 11 amino acids.

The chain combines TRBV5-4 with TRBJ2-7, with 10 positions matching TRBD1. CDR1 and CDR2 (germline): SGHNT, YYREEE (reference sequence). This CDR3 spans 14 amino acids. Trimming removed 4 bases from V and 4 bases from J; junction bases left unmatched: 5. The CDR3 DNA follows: TGTGCCAGCAGCCCCGGGACAGGGGTATACGAGCAGTACTTC. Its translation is CASSPGTGVYEQYF.

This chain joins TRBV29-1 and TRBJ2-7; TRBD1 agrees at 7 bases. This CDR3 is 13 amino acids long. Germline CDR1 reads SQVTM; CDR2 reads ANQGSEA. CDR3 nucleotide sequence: TGCAGTTGCGTCTCCGGGACAGATAACGAGCAGTACGTC. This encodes CSCVSGTDNEQYV.

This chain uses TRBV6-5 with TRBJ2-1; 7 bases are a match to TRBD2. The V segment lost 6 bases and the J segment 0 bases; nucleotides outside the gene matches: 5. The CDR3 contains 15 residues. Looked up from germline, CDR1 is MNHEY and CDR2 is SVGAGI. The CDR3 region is CASSPSGISYNEQFF. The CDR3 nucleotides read TGTGCCAGCAGCCCAAGCGGGATCTCCTACAATGAGCAGTTCTTC.

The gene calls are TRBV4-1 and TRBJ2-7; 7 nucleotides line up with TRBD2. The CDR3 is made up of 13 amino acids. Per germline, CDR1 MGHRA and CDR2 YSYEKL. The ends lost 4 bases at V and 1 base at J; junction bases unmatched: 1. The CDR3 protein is CASSRGGSYEQYF. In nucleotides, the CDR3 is TGCGCCAGCAGCCGGGGGGGGTCCTACGAGCAGTACTTC.

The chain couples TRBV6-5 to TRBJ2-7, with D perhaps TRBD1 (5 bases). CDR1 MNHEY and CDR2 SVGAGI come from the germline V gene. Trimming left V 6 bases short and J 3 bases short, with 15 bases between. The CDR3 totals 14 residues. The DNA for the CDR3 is TGTGCCAGCAGCCCCCGTTTCAGGGTCTACGAGCAGTACTTC. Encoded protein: CASSPRFRVYEQYF.

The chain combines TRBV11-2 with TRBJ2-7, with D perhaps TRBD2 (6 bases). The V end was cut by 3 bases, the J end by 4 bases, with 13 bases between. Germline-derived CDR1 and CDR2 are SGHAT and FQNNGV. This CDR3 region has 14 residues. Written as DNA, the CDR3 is TGTGCCAGCAGCTTTGCCGGGGGACGTTACGAGCAGTACTTC. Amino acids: CASSFAGGRYEQYF.

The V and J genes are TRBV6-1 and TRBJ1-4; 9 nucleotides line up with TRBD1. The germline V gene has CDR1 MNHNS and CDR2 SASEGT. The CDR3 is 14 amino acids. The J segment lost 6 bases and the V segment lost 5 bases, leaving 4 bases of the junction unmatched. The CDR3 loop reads CASSSTGGYEKLFF. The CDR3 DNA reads TGTGCCAGCAGTTCAACAGGGGGCTATGAAAAACTGTTTTTT.